These 2 T cell receptor beta chains were all obtained from the same sample, sequenced in a study of T-cell reconstitution after alpha-beta-depleted transplantation in children. A library of TCRbeta sequences, prepared with unique molecular identifiers, was generated. In TCRdb, the PCR reads were re-called with MiXCR into one record per CDR3 protein. The data show about 590,000 distinct CDR3 sequences, about an eighth seen once. The sample here was PBMCs, mostly from graft donor cells, taken 360 days after TCRalphabeta/CD19-depleted stem cell transplant. These TCRs come from a male patient aged 10 to 17 who had a stem cell transplant for acute myeloid leukemia, so the T cells may come from the graft donor.

A note on this clonotype: Relative to the germline gene, one junction end is altered; a read error may explain this. This chain links TRBV6-8 with TRBJ2-1, with D possibly called TRBD1 or TRBD2 (5 bases each). CDR3 size: 17 residues. CDR1 is MNHGY and CDR2 is SAAAGT in the germline V gene. For the CDR3, the DNA is TGTGCCAGCAGTCGCTCCTCACCCGGGACCTCCCACAATGAGCAGTTCTTC. Its protein product is CASSRSSPGTSHNEQFF.

This clonotype appeared a few times. V and J are TRBV18 and TRBJ2-7; tentatively, D is TRBD1 (6 bases). The V end lost 3 bases, the J end lost 3 bases, and 15 bases lay between the germline ends. This CDR3 spans 15 amino acids. The germline gives CDR1 KGHSH, CDR2 LQKENI. The CDR3 coding sequence is TGTGCCAGCTCACCTCTGGGACACCGGAGCTACGAGCAGTACTTC. It codes for CASSPLGHRSYEQYF. Together with reference TRBV18 and TRBJ2-7, the CDR3 gives the full variable domain: NAGVMQNPRHLVRRRGQEARLRCSPMKGHSHVYWYRQLPEEGLKFMVYLQKENIIDESGMPKERFSAEFPKEGPSILRIQQVVRGDSAAYFCASSPLGHRSYEQYFGPGTRLTVT.